The 20 T cell receptor beta chains below all came from one sample that was sequenced in a study of blood T cell repertoires in COVID-19. Clones were sequenced by immunoSEQ multiplex PCR, and TCRdb holds only the in-frame ones, with some missing. The table has 200,000 to 300,000 clones, 70% to 90% seen once. The sample was PBMCs or T cells enriched from blood (not recorded which). All receptors derive from a man aged 50 to 59 who had been exposed to COVID-19.

The chain joins TRBV7-8 to TRBJ2-3; 9 bases line up with TRBD2. V gave up 5 bases and J gave up 1 base; unmatched junction bases: 4. CDR1 is SGHVS, CDR2 FQNEAQ, per germline. This CDR3 contains 15 residues. The CDR3 DNA is TGTGCCAGCAGCCTTAGCGGGGGTCGCACAGATACGCAGTATTTT. Protein: CASSLSGGRTDTQYF.

This sequence joins TRBV18 and TRBJ1-1, with D tentatively TRBD1 (6 bases). The CDR3 is made up of 16 amino acids. The V and J ends lost 5 bases and 0 bases respectively, with 16 bases between them. The germline CDR1 and CDR2 sequences are KGHSH and LQKENI. The CDR3, as DNA: TGTGCCAGCTCATCAAATCCCGGGACACTGAACACTGAAGCTTTCTTT. It is translated as CASSSNPGTLNTEAFF.

V usage is TRBV28 and J usage is TRBJ1-1; D is perhaps TRBD1 (6 bases). Trimming took 6 bases from V and 0 from J, leaving 14 bases between them. The CDR3 is 15 residues long. Germline assignment: CDR1 MDHEN and CDR2 SYDVKM. In DNA form, the CDR3 reads TGTGCCAGCAGCTCTGTAGGACAGCTGAACACTGAAGCTTTCTTT. This gives the protein CASSSVGQLNTEAFF.

The rearrangement links TRBV6-5 to TRBJ1-6, with 10 bases that match TRBD1. CDR1 and CDR2 (germline): MNHEY, SVGAGI. J lost 9 bases, V lost 2 bases, and 4 bases had no gene match. The CDR3 covers 15 residues. CDR3 sequence (DNA): TGTGCCAGCAGTTACCCCGGACAGGGGGTTTCACCCCTCCACTTT. Amino acid sequence: CASSYPGQGVSPLHF.

This clone was recorded once. The chain has TRBV11-3 and TRBJ1-3; weak D call: TRBD1 (6 bases). This CDR3 spans 19 amino acids. Trimming left V 4 bases short and J 3 bases short, with 25 bases between. Per the germline V gene, CDR1 is SGHNT and CDR2 is YENEEA. The CDR3 spells CASSSTPGQGEGYGNTIYF. CDR3 in DNA: TGTGCCAGCAGCTCTACACCGGGACAAGGGGAGGGTTATGGAAACACCATATATTTT.

V usage is TRBV5-1 and J usage is TRBJ1-4; no clear D. The germline V gene has CDR1 SGHRS and CDR2 YFSETQ. Trimming stripped 4 bases from V and 4 bases from J, with 14 bases between. This CDR3 comprises 15 residues. The CDR3 spells CASSAKHAVNEKLFF. CDR3 DNA: TGCGCCAGCAGCGCAAAACACGCCGTTAATGAAAAACTGTTTTTT.

J is TRBJ2-7 and V is TRBV18; perhaps TRBD1 as D (6 bases). CDR1 and CDR2 from the germline V gene are KGHSH and LQKENI. V was clipped by 0 bases and J by 0 bases, with 12 bases between them. This CDR3 contains 16 residues. The CDR3 protein is CASSPPIGRGSYEQYF. CDR3 nucleotides: TGTGCCAGCTCACCACCAATCGGCAGGGGCTCCTACGAGCAGTACTTC. Using reference TRBV18 and TRBJ2-7 for the parts outside the CDR3, the full variable domain is NAGVMQNPRHLVRRRGQEARLRCSPMKGHSHVYWYRQLPEEGLKFMVYLQKENIIDESGMPKERFSAEFPKEGPSILRIQQVVRGDSAAYFCASSPPIGRGSYEQYFGPGTRLTVT.

The chain has TRBV7-8 and TRBJ1-1; D possibly corresponds to TRBD1 (6 bases). V was shortened by 2 bases and J by 3 bases, with 10 bases between the two germline ends. The V gene's germline CDR1 is SGHVS and CDR2 FQNEAQ. There are 14 residues in the CDR3. Here the CDR3 reads CASSLNQGYTEAFF. In DNA, the CDR3 is TGTGCCAGCAGCTTAAATCAGGGGTACACTGAAGCTTTCTTT.

As DNA, the CDR3 is TGTGCCATCAGCGGGATTGGAGAGACCCAGTACTTC. This encodes CAISGIGETQYF. The chain employs TRBV10-3 and TRBJ2-5; maybe TRBD2 (5 bases). This CDR3 has 12 amino acids. Trimming cost V 6 bases and J 4 bases, with 9 bases left between them. The germline gives CDR1 ENHRY, CDR2 SYGVKD.

The chain has TRBV2 and TRBJ1-2; D remains unclear. The CDR3 extends over 11 amino acids. Trimming took off 6 bases at V and 5 bases at J, with 7 bases between the two ends. Germline V lookup: CDR1 SNHLY, CDR2 FYNNEI. CDR3 nucleotide sequence: TGTGCCAGCAGAGAGGAGTATGGCTACACCTTC. It is translated as CASREEYGYTF.

The J gene is TRBJ2-3, the V gene TRBV7-2; a possible D gene is TRBD1 (5 bases). CDR3 length: 15 residues. V lost 1 base to trimming and J lost 1 base, with 9 bases between them. Germline CDR1 SGHTA, CDR2 FQGNSA. CDR3 nucleotide sequence: TGTGCCAGCAGCTTAGGGCAGGGTGGCACAGATACGCAGTATTTT. Translation: CASSLGQGGTDTQYF.

The chain carries TRBV18 and TRBJ2-3; 10 positions agree with TRBD2. The trim removed 3 bases at V and 5 bases at J, leaving 5 bases unmatched. Germline V gives CDR1 KGHSH, CDR2 LQKENI. This CDR3 is built from 15 residues. This CDR3 is CASSPGVAGGDTQYF. CDR3 DNA sequence: TGTGCCAGCTCACCCGGGGTAGCGGGAGGAGATACGCAGTATTTT.

The V gene is TRBV27, the J gene TRBJ1-5; 9 positions agree with TRBD1. The CDR3 covers 14 residues. V was clipped by 6 bases and J by 7 bases; unmatched bases: 7. CDR1 and CDR2 from the germline V gene are MNHEY and SMNVEV (reference sequence). CDR3 sequence reads: CASSQQGALQPQHF. The CDR3 DNA reads as TGTGCCAGCAGCCAACAGGGGGCCTTACAGCCCCAGCATTTT.

This clone was detected once. V and J are TRBV7-2 and TRBJ2-7; 9 bases map to TRBD1. The CDR3 covers 14 residues. The trim removed 6 bases at V and 3 bases at J, leaving 6 bases unmatched. From germline, CDR1 is SGHTA and CDR2 FQGNSA. The CDR3 bases are TGTGCCAGCAGTCCCACAGGGGGCGGCTACGAGCAGTACTTC. Residues: CASSPTGGGYEQYF.

V gene TRBV20-1 combines with J gene TRBJ1-1; a weak D match, TRBD1 (5 bases). This CDR3 is 11 amino acids long. The V end lost 1 base, the J end lost 6 bases, and 6 bases lay between the germline ends. Germline assignment: CDR1 DFQATT and CDR2 SNEGSKA (reference sequence). CDR3 sequence: CSARAQAEAFF. CDR3 bases: TGCAGTGCTAGAGCACAGGCTGAAGCTTTCTTT.

The V and J genes are TRBV2 and TRBJ1-2, with D unclear. In germline, CDR1 is SNHLY, CDR2 FYNNEI. V was cut by 6 bases and J by 7 bases, with 9 bases left in between. CDR3 length: 11 residues. The CDR3: CASRYGGGYTF. CDR3 coding DNA: TGTGCCAGCAGGTATGGCGGTGGCTACACCTTC.

The chain recombines TRBV27 with TRBJ1-4; a possible D gene is TRBD1 (6 bases). Looked up from germline, CDR1 is MNHEY and CDR2 is SMNVEV (reference sequence). The ends were cut back, 6 bases at V and 3 bases at J, with 14 bases in the middle. The CDR3 consists of 15 residues. CDR3 DNA: TGTGCCAGCAGCCACCGACAGGCTCCTAATGAAAAACTGTTTTTT. Encoded protein: CASSHRQAPNEKLFF.

The gene calls are TRBV6-1 and TRBJ1-5, with 9 nucleotides matching TRBD1. The CDR3 sequence is 18 residues long. The V gene end was trimmed by 0 bases and the J gene end by 5 bases; junction bases not matched to a gene: 11. Germline assignment: CDR1 MNHNS and CDR2 SASEGT. CDR3 loop: CASSEAHPWGQGYQPQHF. DNA for the CDR3: TGTGCCAGCAGTGAAGCTCACCCCTGGGGACAGGGTTATCAGCCCCAGCATTTT.

The V call is TRBV7-6, the J call TRBJ2-1, with D possibly being TRBD2 (5 bases). CDR3 size: 15 residues. Germline V gene sequence: CDR1 SGHVS, CDR2 FNYEAQ. V was trimmed by 4 bases and J by 4 bases, leaving 14 bases between them. DNA of the CDR3: TGTGCCAGCAGCTACCACGAGGGCTTATACAATGAGCAGTTCTTC. Protein: CASSYHEGLYNEQFF.

V usage is TRBV5-1 and J usage is TRBJ2-2; 9 nucleotides line up with TRBD1. The CDR3 sequence is 17 residues long. After removal of 0 bases from V and 5 bases from J, the junction contained 8 bases not matched to a gene. Per the germline V gene, CDR1 is SGHRS and CDR2 is YFSETQ. CDR3 amino acids: CASSLGPTGGGTGELFF. The CDR3 DNA reads TGCGCCAGCAGCTTGGGACCAACAGGGGGCGGAACCGGGGAGCTGTTTTTT.